This entry lists 29 T cell receptor beta chains sequenced from one sample in a study of radiation and T cells in renal cell carcinoma. Profiled with immunoSEQ multiplex PCR; TCRdb holds only in-frame clones, not every one. The sample lists about 88,000 clones, roughly 90% occurring once. The sample's time point: baseline pretreatment blood. The treatment here: 15 Gy SBRT to primary tumor, nephrectomy 4 weeks later. The sample consisted of blood, taken from a patient whose treatment included radiotherapy and nephrectomy. The source of these receptors is a man between 50 and 59 years old with renal cell carcinoma.

This clone has a single count. V usage is TRBV4-3 and J usage is TRBJ2-7; 9 bases are shared with TRBD1. Germline loops: CDR1 LGHNA, CDR2 YSLEER. V lost 3 bases, J lost 1 base, and 1 base stayed unmatched. CDR3 size: 14 residues. CDR3 in DNA: TGCGCCAGCAGCCAGGGACAGGGTTCCTACGAGCAGTACTTC. Its protein is CASSQGQGSYEQYF.

V gene TRBV25-1 combines with J gene TRBJ1-1; 7 bases are shared with TRBD1. J lost 5 bases, V lost 2 bases, and 5 bases had no gene match. The CDR3 consists of 14 residues. Germline V CDR1 and CDR2: MGHDK, SYGVNS. CDR3 loop: CASSEPGGWTEAFF. CDR3 DNA: TGTGCCAGCAGTGAACCAGGGGGATGGACTGAAGCTTTCTTT. Variable domain in full (rest from reference TRBV25-1 and TRBJ1-1): EADIYQTPRYLVIGTGKKITLECSQTMGHDKMYWYQQDPGMELHLIHYSYGVNSTEKGDLSSESTVSRIRTEHFPLTLESARPSHTSQYLCASSEPGGWTEAFFGQGTRLTVV.

The genes are TRBV9 and TRBJ1-4; D call uncertain. Trimming shortened V by 3 bases and J by 4 bases, and 7 bases separated the two germline ends. CDR1 and CDR2 (germline): SGDLS, YYNGEE. The CDR3 has 13 amino acids. The CDR3 reads CASSGRDNEKLFF. The CDR3 coding sequence is TGTGCCAGCAGCGGGCGGGATAATGAAAAACTGTTTTTT.

The V gene is TRBV7-9, the J gene TRBJ1-2; D uncertain. Trimming stripped 0 bases from V and 4 bases from J, with 18 bases between. Looked up from germline, CDR1 is SEHNR and CDR2 is FQNEAQ (reference sequence). This CDR3 is 17 amino acids long. CDR3 amino acids: CASSLAGSGSRGYGYTF. CDR3 nucleotide sequence: TGTGCCAGCAGCTTAGCAGGCTCAGGCTCGCGTGGCTATGGCTACACCTTC.

V gene TRBV7-2 combines with J gene TRBJ2-7; tentative D call: TRBD2 (6 bases). The germline gives CDR1 SGHTA, CDR2 FQGNSA. The V and J ends lost 1 base and 4 bases respectively, with 14 bases between them. The CDR3 spans 15 residues. For the CDR3, the DNA is TGTGCCAGCAGCTTAGTAACTGGGGGGAGATACGAGCAGTACTTC. Translation gives CASSLVTGGRYEQYF.

This chain uses TRBV27 with TRBJ2-1, with TRBD2 identical over 11 bases. V lost 6 bases, J lost 0 bases, and 19 bases stayed unmatched. CDR3 length: 21 residues. Germline assignment: CDR1 MNHEY and CDR2 SMNVEV (reference sequence). Written as DNA, the CDR3 is TGTGCCAGCAGAAGAATCGGGGGGGAGACTAGCGGGGACAGCTCCTACAATGAGCAGTTCTTC. Encoded protein: CASRRIGGETSGDSSYNEQFF.

This chain uses TRBV30 with TRBJ1-4; possibly TRBD1 for D (6 bases). Germline assignment: CDR1 GTSNPN and CDR2 SVGIG (reference sequence). This CDR3 comprises 14 residues. Trimming stripped 2 bases from V and 8 bases from J, with 15 bases between. CDR3 nucleotides: TGTGCCTGGAGTACACATGGGGGCGAGGAAAAACTGTTTTTT. This encodes CAWSTHGGEEKLFF.

V gene TRBV5-1 combines with J gene TRBJ2-3, with 13 bases fitting TRBD2. This CDR3 comprises 16 residues. V lost 2 bases, J lost 2 bases, and 2 bases stayed unmatched. Germline assignment: CDR1 SGHRS and CDR2 YFSETQ. The chain's CDR3 is CASSFGTSGTTDTQYF. In DNA, the CDR3 is TGCGCCAGCAGCTTTGGGACTAGCGGGACCACAGATACGCAGTATTTT.

The rearrangement uses TRBV6-1 and TRBJ2-2, with 10 bases lining up with TRBD2. This CDR3 is built from 14 residues. Germline V gene lookup returns CDR1 MNHNS and CDR2 SASEGT. CDR3 DNA: TGTGCTTTTTCGGTAGCGGGAGGCACCGGGGAGCTGTTTTTT. It translates to CAFSVAGGTGELFF.

This clone turned up a few times. The genes are TRBV27 and TRBJ1-2; 9 nucleotides align to TRBD1. Germline-derived CDR1 and CDR2 are MNHEY and SMNVEV (reference sequence). Trimming at V came to 6 bases and at J to 8 bases, leaving 7 bases not matched to a gene. This CDR3 has 13 residues. The CDR3 bases are TGTGCCAGCAGACTACAGGGGGCGTGGGGCTACACCTTC. Protein: CASRLQGAWGYTF.

The genes are TRBV5-6 and TRBJ2-2; no reliable D call. CDR1 and CDR2 (germline): SGHDT, YYEEEE. V lost 4 bases and J 3 bases, leaving 7 bases between the germline ends. CDR3 length: 13 residues. CDR3 sequence: CASSNGYTGELFF. For the CDR3, the DNA is TGTGCCAGCAGCAACGGGTACACCGGGGAGCTGTTTTTT.

This chain connects TRBV18 to TRBJ1-3; 11 bases agree with TRBD1. The CDR3 has 17 amino acids. CDR1 and CDR2 from the germline V gene are KGHSH and LQKENI. The ends lost 3 bases at V and 1 base at J; junction bases unmatched: 5. CDR3 amino acids: CASSPPGQGGSGNTIYF. In DNA, the CDR3 is TGTGCCAGCTCACCTCCGGGACAGGGGGGATCTGGAAACACCATATATTTT.

The chain has TRBV2 and TRBJ1-2; D may be TRBD1 (6 bases). V gave up 1 base and J gave up 4 bases, with 13 bases separating them. The CDR3 has 15 amino acids. Germline values: CDR1 SNHLY, CDR2 FYNNEI. Here the CDR3 DNA reads TGTGCCAGCAGTGAAGAATCCAGGACAGCCTATGGCTACACCTTC. It translates to CASSEESRTAYGYTF.

The gene calls are TRBV7-8 and TRBJ1-1, with D unresolved. The V end lost 3 bases, the J end lost 1 base, and 9 bases lay between the germline ends. Germline V gene sequence: CDR1 SGHVS, CDR2 FQNEAQ. This CDR3 has 14 amino acids. The CDR3 spells CASSLGTENTEAFF. The CDR3 nucleotides read TGTGCCAGCAGCTTGGGTACAGAGAACACTGAAGCTTTCTTT.

V is TRBV19 and J is TRBJ1-1, with a weak D call TRBD1 (5 bases). CDR1 and CDR2 from the germline V gene are LNHDA and SQIVND (reference sequence). The CDR3 is made up of 14 amino acids. The germline V and J ends were trimmed by 4 bases and 5 bases, with 14 bases remaining between them. CDR3 sequence (DNA): TGTGCCAGTAGTACAGGGCTGGATCGAACTGAAGCTTTCTTT. The encoded protein is CASSTGLDRTEAFF.

The chain uses TRBV27 and TRBJ1-2; D unresolved. Germline values: CDR1 MNHEY, CDR2 SMNVEV (reference sequence). V lost 3 bases and J 1 base, leaving 9 bases between the germline ends. The CDR3 sequence is 14 residues long. CDR3: CASSFSQNNYGYTF. The DNA for the CDR3 is TGTGCCAGCAGTTTTTCACAGAATAACTATGGCTACACCTTC.

This clone was observed a single time. The chain couples TRBV9 to TRBJ2-7; D may correspond to TRBD1 or TRBD2 (5 bases each). CDR3 length equals 15 residues. Germline CDR1 SGDLS, CDR2 YYNGEE. The ends were cut back, 0 bases at V and 4 bases at J, with 14 bases in the middle. CDR3 sequence: CASSVGPEGLYEQYF. The CDR3 DNA reads as TGTGCCAGCAGCGTAGGACCTGAGGGGCTTTACGAGCAGTACTTC.

This clone was detected once. The rearrangement uses TRBV7-2 and TRBJ2-4; possibly TRBD1 for D (5 bases). Germline CDR1 is SGHTA and CDR2 is FQGNSA. The CDR3 is 15 residues long. V shed 0 bases and J shed 6 bases, with 12 bases lying between them. The CDR3 sequence is CASSLAAGSGNIQYF. The CDR3 coding sequence is TGTGCCAGCAGCTTAGCTGCAGGGTCAGGAAACATTCAGTACTTC.

The genes are TRBV4-2 and TRBJ2-2; the D gene is possibly TRBD2 (6 bases). Trimming pared 4 bases from V and 6 bases from J, leaving 18 bases between. Germline V lookup: CDR1 LGHNA, CDR2 YNFKEQ. This CDR3 contains 16 residues. CDR3 bases: TGTGCCAGCAGCCCGGCAGGGACGGAGGGTTCCGGGGAGCTGTTTTTT. Translation: CASSPAGTEGSGELFF.

This clone was found once. The rearrangement links TRBV9 to TRBJ2-1; tentatively, D is TRBD1 (6 bases). Per germline, CDR1 SGDLS and CDR2 YYNGEE. The CDR3 totals 18 residues. V was shortened by 3 bases and J by 0 bases, with 19 bases between the two germline ends. The chain's CDR3 is CASSAAQGFTPSYNEQFF. CDR3 DNA sequence: TGTGCCAGCAGCGCCGCCCAGGGGTTTACCCCCTCCTACAATGAGCAGTTCTTC.

V usage is TRBV10-2 and J usage is TRBJ2-7; D might be TRBD1 (6 bases). V shed 6 bases and J shed 2 bases, with 11 bases lying between them. The CDR3 runs to 13 residues. Germline V gene sequence: CDR1 WSHSY, CDR2 SAAADI. The CDR3 coding sequence is TGCGCCAGCAGGGGGACACTAACCTACGAGCAGTACTTC. Translating it yields CASRGTLTYEQYF.

This chain connects TRBV5-6 to TRBJ2-7; D could derive from TRBD1 or TRBD2 (5 bases each). CDR1 and CDR2 from the germline V gene are SGHDT and YYEEEE. The ends were cut back, 1 base at V and 0 bases at J, with 8 bases in the middle. This CDR3 region has 14 residues. CDR3 sequence reads: CASSLMGDSYEQYF. The CDR3 DNA reads TGTGCCAGCAGCTTGATGGGGGACTCCTACGAGCAGTACTTC.

V gene TRBV7-2 combines with J gene TRBJ2-3; D might be TRBD1 (6 bases). V was pared by 5 bases and J by 5 bases, with 11 bases between. The germline V gene encodes CDR1 SGHTA and CDR2 FQGNSA. CDR3 length: 13 amino acids. The CDR3 nucleotides are TGTGCCAGCAGCAGAGGGGGAGAAGATACGCAGTATTTT. Amino acids: CASSRGGEDTQYF.

The rearrangement links TRBV19 to TRBJ2-1, with 8 positions matching TRBD1. With V trimmed by 5 bases and J by 2 bases, 11 bases remained unmatched. Per the germline V gene, CDR1 is LNHDA and CDR2 is SQIVND (reference sequence). This CDR3 contains 17 residues. The DNA of the CDR3 is TGTGCCAGTAGTGTAAAACCCGGGACAGGTCCCTACAATGAGCAGTTCTTC. Amino acids: CASSVKPGTGPYNEQFF.

The rearrangement joins TRBV6-5 to TRBJ2-3; 10 nucleotides agree with TRBD1. J lost 2 bases, V lost 5 bases, and 4 bases had no gene match. Germline CDR1 MNHEY, CDR2 SVGAGI. There are 15 residues in the CDR3. CDR3 in amino acids: CASSPDRGHTDTQYF. CDR3 nucleotides: TGTGCCAGCAGTCCCGACAGGGGGCACACAGATACGCAGTATTTT.

This chain uses TRBV7-9 with TRBJ2-1; 9 bases line up with TRBD1. Germline lookup yields CDR1 SEHNR and CDR2 FQNEAQ (reference sequence). The CDR3 contains 16 residues. The trim removed 4 bases at V and 6 bases at J, leaving 10 bases unmatched. CDR3 sequence: CASSSQIRTGVNEQFF. In DNA form, the CDR3 reads TGTGCCAGCAGCTCGCAAATACGGACAGGGGTCAATGAGCAGTTCTTC. Using reference TRBV7-9 and TRBJ2-1 for the parts outside the CDR3, the full variable domain is DTGVSQNPRHKITKRGQNVTFRCDPISEHNRLYWYRQTLGQGPEFLTYFQNEAQLEKSRLLSDRFSAERPKGSFSTLEIQRTEQGDSAMYLCASSSQIRTGVNEQFFGPGTRLTVL.

This sequence joins TRBV7-2 and TRBJ2-4; no clear D. Germline V CDR1 and CDR2: SGHTA, FQGNSA. Trimming took off 1 base at V and 0 bases at J, with 16 bases between the two ends. The CDR3 totals 18 residues. The CDR3 coding sequence is TGTGCCAGCAGCTTAGATCGATTGGGCGGTCTAGCCAAAAACATTCAGTACTTC. It codes for CASSLDRLGGLAKNIQYF.

This chain uses TRBV27 with TRBJ1-5; D remains ambiguous. In germline, CDR1 is MNHEY, CDR2 SMNVEV (reference sequence). The V end lost 6 bases, the J end lost 2 bases, and 17 bases lay between the germline ends. CDR3 length: 16 residues. The CDR3 nucleotides are TGTGCCAGCAGCCCCCAAGGGAGGGCGGGCAATCAGCCCCAGCATTTT. Its translation is CASSPQGRAGNQPQHF.

The chain joins TRBV7-9 to TRBJ2-7, with D perhaps given as TRBD1 or TRBD2 (5 bases each). Trimming left V 9 bases short and J 1 base short, with 13 bases between. Germline V gene sequence: CDR1 SEHNR, CDR2 FQNEAQ (reference sequence). This CDR3 is built from 13 residues. DNA for the CDR3: TGTGCCAGTGGGGGTGGGGTTTCCTACGAGCAGTACTTC. It translates to CASGGGVSYEQYF.